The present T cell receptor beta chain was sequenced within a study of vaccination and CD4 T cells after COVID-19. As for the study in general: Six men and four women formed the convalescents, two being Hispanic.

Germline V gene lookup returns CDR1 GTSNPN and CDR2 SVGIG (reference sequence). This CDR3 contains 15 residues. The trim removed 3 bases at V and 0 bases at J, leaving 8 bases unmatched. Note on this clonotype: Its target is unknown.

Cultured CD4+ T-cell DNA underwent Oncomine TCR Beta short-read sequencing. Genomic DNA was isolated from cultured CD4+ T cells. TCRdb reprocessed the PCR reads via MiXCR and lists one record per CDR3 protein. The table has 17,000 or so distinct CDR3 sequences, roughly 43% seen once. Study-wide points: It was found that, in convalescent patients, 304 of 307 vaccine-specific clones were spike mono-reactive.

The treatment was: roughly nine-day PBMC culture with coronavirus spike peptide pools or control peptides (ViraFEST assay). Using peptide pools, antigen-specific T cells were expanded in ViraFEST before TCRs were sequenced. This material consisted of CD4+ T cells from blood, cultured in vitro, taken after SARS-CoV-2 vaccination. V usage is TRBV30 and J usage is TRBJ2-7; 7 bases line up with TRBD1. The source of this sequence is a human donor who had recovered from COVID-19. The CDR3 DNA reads TGTGCCTGGAGGAGGGGGCAGGGGACCTCCTACGAGCAGTACTTC. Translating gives CAWRRGQGTSYEQYF. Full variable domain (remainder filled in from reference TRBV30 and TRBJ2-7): SQTIHQWPATLVQPVGSPLSLECTVEGTSNPNLYWYRQAAGRGLQLLFYSVGIGQISSEVPQNLSASRPQDRQFILSSKKLLLSDSGFYLCAWRRGQGTSYEQYFGPGTRLTVT.